These 32 T cell receptor beta chains came from one sample sequenced in a study of CD8+CD57+ T cells in acquired aplastic anemia. For CDR3 and TCR beta VDJ profiling, genomic DNA was the template used. TCRdb itself ran the reads through MiXCR, one entry per CDR3 protein. The sample lists roughly 160,000 distinct CDR3 sequences, 63% occurring once. The sample consisted of sorted CD4+, CD8+, or CD8+CD57+ T cells (not recorded which) from PBMCs. The receptors come from a human donor in good health.

This clonotype was seen a few times. The rearrangement uses TRBV5-6 and TRBJ1-5; D unclear. With 0 bases removed from V and 3 bases from J, the gap between germline ends came to 4 bases. There are 13 residues in the CDR3. The germline V gene encodes CDR1 SGHDT and CDR2 YYEEEE. CDR3 coding DNA: TGTGCCAGCAGCTTGGCGGCCAATCAGCCCCAGCATTTT. Amino acids: CASSLAANQPQHF.

The chain has TRBV19 and TRBJ1-6; 8 bases match TRBD1. Losses at the gene ends were 3 bases for V and 9 bases for J; bases not matched to a gene: 4. CDR1 and CDR2 (germline): LNHDA, SQIVND (reference sequence). CDR3 length: 14 residues. The CDR3 DNA sequence: TGTGCCAGTAGTATGGAGGACAGGGTTTCACCCCTCCACTTT. Encoded protein: CASSMEDRVSPLHF.

This clonotype occurred a few times. The rearrangement uses TRBV20-1 and TRBJ2-7; 8 bases line up with TRBD2. This CDR3 contains 15 residues. CDR1 is DFQATT and CDR2 is SNEGSKA in the germline V gene (reference sequence). V was pared by 1 base and J by 7 bases, with 12 bases of the junction left unmatched. The CDR3 reads CSARVFGREEGEQYF. CDR3 sequence (DNA): TGCAGTGCTAGAGTATTCGGGCGGGAGGAAGGAGAGCAGTACTTC.

This clonotype was seen many times. V is TRBV6-1 and J is TRBJ2-7; D may match TRBD1 or TRBD2 (5 bases each). Germline V CDR1 and CDR2: MNHNS, SASEGT. The V end was cut by 5 bases, the J end by 2 bases, with 13 bases between. The CDR3 sequence is 14 residues long. The DNA of the CDR3 is TGTGCCAGCAGTCCTTGGGACGTTCCCTACGAGCAGTACTTC. Residues: CASSPWDVPYEQYF.

The sample holds one count of this clonotype. It is likely a read error, because the conserved phenylalanine at the end of the CDR3 is missing. The rearrangement uses TRBV7-2 and TRBJ1-2; 9 bases agree with TRBD1. The J segment lost 4 bases and the V segment lost 8 bases, leaving 14 bases of the junction unmatched. Germline V gene data show CDR1 as SGHTA and CDR2 as FQGNSA. CDR3 length equals 16 residues. CDR3 amino acids: CASSPGRGTGTYGYTS. As DNA, the CDR3 is TGTGCCAGCTCGCCCGGTCGGGGGACAGGGACCTATGGCTACACCTCC.

This chain connects TRBV29-1 to TRBJ2-7, with 9 bases identical to TRBD1. The CDR3 covers 15 residues. Germline CDR1 reads SQVTM; CDR2 reads ANQGSEA. After removal of 1 base from V and 2 bases from J, the junction contained 6 bases not matched to a gene. CDR3 sequence (DNA): TGCAGCGTTGAAGCTCCGGGACAGGGAACCTACGAGCAGTACTTC. This translates into CSVEAPGQGTYEQYF.

The rearrangement joins TRBV29-1 to TRBJ1-2; tentatively, D is TRBD1 (6 bases). Per the germline V gene, CDR1 is SQVTM and CDR2 is ANQGSEA. Trimming cost V 4 bases and J 8 bases, with 14 bases left between them. CDR3 length equals 12 residues. The CDR3 protein is CSVGGKGVGYTF. The CDR3 region has the DNA TGCAGCGTTGGGGGCAAGGGGGTCGGCTACACCTTC.

The V gene is TRBV7-9, the J gene TRBJ2-5, with 7 bases matching TRBD2. Germline CDR1 SEHNR, CDR2 FQNEAQ (reference sequence). J was trimmed by 5 bases and V by 1 base; bases with no gene match: 1. CDR3 size: 13 residues. CDR3 DNA sequence: TGTGCCAGCAGCTTAGAACTAGCGGAGACCCAGTACTTC. Residues: CASSLELAETQYF. The full variable domain, rest sourced from reference TRBV7-9 and TRBJ2-5, is DTGVSQNPRHKITKRGQNVTFRCDPISEHNRLYWYRQTLGQGPEFLTYFQNEAQLEKSRLLSDRFSAERPKGSFSTLEIQRTEQGDSAMYLCASSLELAETQYFGPGTRLLVL.

The rearrangement uses TRBV28 and TRBJ1-4; D uncertain. The germline V gene has CDR1 MDHEN and CDR2 SYDVKM. CDR3 length: 14 residues. With 3 bases removed from V and 10 bases from J, the gap between germline ends came to 15 bases. The CDR3 loop is CASSFRPDGPKLFF. The CDR3 DNA reads TGTGCCAGCAGTTTTCGACCGGACGGGCCAAAACTGTTTTTT.

This clonotype was recorded once. The chain carries TRBV6-6 and TRBJ1-4; the match to TRBD1 covers 7 bases. CDR3 size: 15 residues. V gave up 4 bases and J gave up 4 bases; unmatched junction bases: 6. CDR1 and CDR2 (germline): MNHNY, SVGAGI (reference sequence). CDR3 nucleotide sequence: TGTGCCAGCAGTTCGAGGGACAGCCTTAATGAAAAACTGTTTTTT. This encodes CASSSRDSLNEKLFF.

This clonotype was picked up one time. V and J are TRBV7-9 and TRBJ2-7; D gene unclear. Germline V CDR1 and CDR2: SEHNR, FQNEAQ (reference sequence). This CDR3 is built from 13 residues. The V and J ends lost 6 bases and 9 bases respectively, with 18 bases between them. The CDR3 sequence: CASSWVLEDGQYF. The CDR3 bases are TGTGCCAGCAGTTGGGTGTTAGAGGACGGGCAGTACTTC.

The chain joins TRBV24-1 to TRBJ2-3; unclear D gene. Per the germline V gene, CDR1 is KGHDR and CDR2 is SFDVKD. This CDR3 spans 12 amino acids. V lost 5 bases to trimming and J lost 5 bases, with 7 bases between them. The CDR3 coding sequence is TGTGCCACCAGTGTCTTGGGAGATACGCAGTATTTT. It translates to CATSVLGDTQYF.

The chain joins TRBV7-9 to TRBJ2-1, with 7 bases lining up with TRBD1. Germline V gene lookup returns CDR1 SEHNR and CDR2 FQNEAQ (reference sequence). V shed 6 bases, J shed 5 bases, and the junction held 7 bases outside the gene matches. The CDR3 contains 14 residues. The CDR3 DNA reads TGTGCCAGCAGTGGCAGGGGGTTTGACAATGAGCAGTTCTTC. It encodes CASSGRGFDNEQFF.

This clonotype was observed a handful of times. The chain uses TRBV20-1 and TRBJ2-7; weak D call: TRBD1 (6 bases). Trimming took 5 bases from V and 7 from J, leaving 12 bases between them. Germline V gene lookup returns CDR1 DFQATT and CDR2 SNEGSKA (reference sequence). CDR3 length: 11 amino acids. CDR3 DNA: TGCAGTGCTGACAGGTACGGGGAGCAGTACTTC. It codes for CSADRYGEQYF.

The chain carries TRBV19 and TRBJ2-3, with D perhaps TRBD2 (6 bases). In germline, CDR1 is LNHDA, CDR2 SQIVND (reference sequence). This CDR3 has 14 residues. V was trimmed by 7 bases and J by 4 bases, leaving 15 bases between them. Written as DNA, the CDR3 is TGTGCCAGTAAGGAAGGCGGGGACGCAGATACGCAGTATTTT. Protein sequence: CASKEGGDADTQYF.

To note about this clonotype: At one end, the junction sequence differs from germline, possibly due to a read error. The chain has TRBV19 and TRBJ2-7; D is unresolved. The CDR3 covers 13 residues. CDR1 is LNHDA, CDR2 SQIVND, per germline (reference sequence). Here the CDR3 DNA reads TGTGCCGGTAGTATTGGCGGATCCTACGAGCAGTACTTC. Residues: CAGSIGGSYEQYF.

CDR3 protein: CASSLVFWSGRKENEQFF. CDR3 bases: TGTGCCAGCAGCTTAGTCTTTTGGAGCGGGAGAAAGGAAAATGAGCAGTTCTTC. The V call is TRBV7-2, the J call TRBJ2-1; 8 bases map to TRBD2. Per the germline V gene, CDR1 is SGHTA and CDR2 is FQGNSA. The CDR3 length is 18 residues. V gave up 1 base and J gave up 7 bases; unmatched junction bases: 15.

The rearrangement uses TRBV15 and TRBJ1-3, with D hard to call. The V gene's germline CDR1 is LNHNV and CDR2 YYDKDF (reference sequence). The CDR3 sequence is 19 residues long. The V end was cut by 1 base, the J end by 0 bases, with 19 bases between. The CDR3 sequence: CATSRALSAGPNSGNTIYF. CDR3 sequence (DNA): TGTGCCACCAGCAGAGCTTTATCGGCAGGTCCAAACTCTGGAAACACCATATATTTT.

In its sample, this clonotype was seen once. The chain recombines TRBV7-2 with TRBJ2-5; TRBD2 might be the D (6 bases). The V and J ends lost 3 bases and 8 bases respectively, with 16 bases between them. Germline V gene data show CDR1 as SGHTA and CDR2 as FQGNSA. The CDR3 extends over 14 amino acids. CDR3 loop: CASSLVESAGTQYF. CDR3 DNA sequence: TGTGCCAGCAGCTTGGTAGAGTCGGCGGGAACCCAGTACTTC.

In this sample, this clonotype turned up many times. The chain joins TRBV24-1 to TRBJ2-1; 8 bases line up with TRBD2. After removal of 3 bases from V and 5 bases from J, the junction contained 2 bases not matched to a gene. The CDR3 length is 14 residues. Germline values: CDR1 KGHDR, CDR2 SFDVKD. In nucleotides, the CDR3 is TGTGCCACCAGTGATAAGACTAGCGACAATGAGCAGTTCTTC. It encodes CATSDKTSDNEQFF.

V is TRBV9 and J is TRBJ1-2; D may be TRBD1 (5 bases). Germline loops: CDR1 SGDLS, CDR2 YYNGEE. This CDR3 region has 15 residues. Between the trimmed V and J ends, which lost 0 bases and 1 base, there was a span of 10 bases. The CDR3 loop reads CASSVGRDVNYGYTF. The CDR3 DNA is TGTGCCAGCAGCGTAGGGAGGGACGTTAACTATGGCTACACCTTC.

About this clonotype: This may stem from a read error, because a much larger clone lies one nucleotide away. The chain carries TRBV6-1 and TRBJ2-7; tentatively, D is TRBD1 (7 bases). The CDR3 runs 14 residues. Germline CDR1 is MNHNS and CDR2 is SASEGT. Here the CDR3 reads CASSYSGGSCEQYF. The CDR3 DNA reads as TGTGCCAGCAGTTACTCAGGGGGGTCCTGCGAGCAGTACTTC.

The rearrangement uses TRBV28 and TRBJ2-7; D gene ambiguous. CDR1 MDHEN and CDR2 SYDVKM come from the germline V gene. The CDR3 consists of 15 residues. V was pared by 3 bases and J by 2 bases, with 14 bases between. In DNA, the CDR3 is TGTGCCAGCAGTTTCACGTCCCTAGGGCCCTACGAGCAGTACTTC. This encodes CASSFTSLGPYEQYF.

A word on this clonotype: At one end the junction does not follow the germline gene, possibly because of a read error. The gene calls are TRBV6-5 and TRBJ2-5; TRBD1 is a possible D gene (5 bases). Germline loops: CDR1 MNHEY, CDR2 SVGAGI. This CDR3 has 13 residues. For the CDR3, the DNA is TGTGCCAGCAGTTACGCAGGGCCGGAGAACCAGTACTTC. Translation gives CASSYAGPENQYF.

The chain combines TRBV24-1 with TRBJ2-2; 12 bases are shared with TRBD2. Germline CDR1 reads KGHDR; CDR2 reads SFDVKD. The V and J ends lost 7 bases and 7 bases, in that order; junction bases with no gene match: 3. The CDR3 runs 14 residues. CDR3 sequence: CATRTSGSNGELFF. The DNA for the CDR3 is TGTGCCACCAGGACTAGCGGGAGCAACGGGGAGCTGTTTTTT.

This clonotype has at least ten counts. This rearrangement joins TRBV7-9 to TRBJ2-5; 11 nucleotides match TRBD2. Germline CDR1 reads SEHNR; CDR2 reads FQNEAQ (reference sequence). The V and J ends lost 5 bases and 4 bases, in that order; junction bases with no gene match: 12. The CDR3 consists of 17 residues. The CDR3 DNA reads TGTGCCAGCAGCCTGGGAATTTTGGGGACTAGCGGAGAGACCCAGTACTTC. It translates to CASSLGILGTSGETQYF.

This clonotype was counted at least ten times. V usage is TRBV20-1 and J usage is TRBJ1-6, with no clear D. The ends were cut back, 3 bases at V and 4 bases at J, with 7 bases in the middle. CDR1 and CDR2 from the germline V gene are DFQATT and SNEGSKA (reference sequence). This CDR3 is built from 13 residues. The CDR3: CSARGDYNSPLHF. In DNA form, the CDR3 reads TGCAGTGCTAGGGGCGATTATAATTCACCCCTCCACTTT.

This clonotype was observed a single time. This is likely a read error, given that the CDR3 carries no conserved phenylalanine or tryptophan at its end. V usage is TRBV5-1 and J usage is TRBJ1-6; TRBD1 is a possible D gene (6 bases). The ends were cut back, 6 bases at V and 10 bases at J, with 17 bases in the middle. The CDR3 length is 14 residues. Germline lookup yields CDR1 SGHRS and CDR2 YFSETQ. CDR3 coding DNA: TGCGCCAGCACCGAGGGCACAGGGAACTCACCCCTCCACGTT. Its protein product is CASTEGTGNSPLHV.

This rearrangement joins TRBV20-1 to TRBJ1-1; a possible D gene is TRBD1 (6 bases). The CDR3 runs 13 residues. Germline V gene data show CDR1 as DFQATT and CDR2 as SNEGSKA (reference sequence). The V gene lost 1 base and the J gene lost 0 bases, with 6 bases spanning the gap. CDR3: CSARGTVNTEAFF. The CDR3, as DNA: TGCAGTGCTAGAGGGACAGTGAACACTGAAGCTTTCTTT.

The CDR3: CATSRDLPGRANTEAFF. The CDR3, as DNA: TGTGCCACCAGCAGAGATCTACCGGGACGAGCGAACACTGAAGCTTTCTTT. The V gene is TRBV15, the J gene TRBJ1-1, with a weak D call TRBD1 (5 bases). CDR3 size: 17 residues. The V gene lost 0 bases and the J gene lost 1 base, with 15 bases spanning the gap. CDR1 is LNHNV, CDR2 YYDKDF, per germline (reference sequence).

The chain carries TRBV25-1 and TRBJ2-1, with D possibly being TRBD1 (7 bases). Trimming pared 7 bases from V and 9 bases from J, leaving 22 bases between. There are 15 residues in the CDR3. Germline V lookup: CDR1 MGHDK, CDR2 SYGVNS. CDR3 sequence (DNA): TGTGCCAGCAACAGGGACAGCGGGTGGGACAGTGAGCAGTTCTTC. Its translation is CASNRDSGWDSEQFF. Based on the CDR3 plus reference TRBV25-1 and TRBJ2-1, the full variable domain is EADIYQTPRYLVIGTGKKITLECSQTMGHDKMYWYQQDPGMELHLIHYSYGVNSTEKGDLSSESTVSRIRTEHFPLTLESARPSHTSQYLCASNRDSGWDSEQFFGPGTRLTVL.

In its sample, this clonotype was seen once. This CDR3 is CAISGTSGSANTGELFF. Here the CDR3 DNA reads TGTGCCATCAGCGGGACTAGCGGAAGCGCGAACACCGGGGAGCTGTTTTTT. J is TRBJ2-2 and V is TRBV10-3; TRBD2 matches at 11 bases. CDR3 length: 17 amino acids. V trimming: 6 bases; J trimming: 0 bases; junction bases outside the gene matches: 6. Per germline, CDR1 ENHRY and CDR2 SYGVKD.